Following are 8 T cell receptor beta chains from one sample sequenced in a study of prognosis after radiotherapy for stage I lung cancer. Starting from genomic DNA, TCR beta CDR3 was amplified through two-round multiplex PCR. First-round PCR used primers specific to each TRBV and TRBJ gene. TCRdb itself ran the multiplex PCR reads through MiXCR, one entry per CDR3 protein. The repertoire holds about 31,000 distinct CDR3 sequences, with around 30% as singletons. The sample here was PBMCs, taken before or after stereotactic body radiation therapy (not recorded which). These receptors originate from a donor aged 50 or older with non-small cell lung cancer.

In this sample, this clonotype turned up many times. The chain couples TRBV5-1 to TRBJ2-4; possibly TRBD1 or TRBD2 for D (5 bases each). CDR1 is SGHRS, CDR2 YFSETQ, per germline. Trimming stripped 0 bases from V and 1 base from J, with 11 bases between. This CDR3 region has 16 residues. The CDR3 protein is CASSLVFGAAKNIQYF. In DNA form, the CDR3 reads TGCGCCAGCAGCTTGGTATTCGGGGCTGCCAAAAACATTCAGTACTTC. The variable domain in full, with the rest retrieved from reference TRBV5-1 and TRBJ2-4, is KAGVTQTPRYLIKTRGQQVTLSCSPISGHRSVSWYQQTPGQGLQFLFEYFSETQRNKGNFPGRFSGRQFSNSRSEMNVSTLELGDSALYLCASSLVFGAAKNIQYFGAGTRLSVL.

The genes are TRBV5-1 and TRBJ1-2; TRBD1 might be the D (5 bases). V lost 3 bases and J lost 7, with 10 bases in between. The CDR3 is made up of 12 amino acids. In germline, CDR1 is SGHRS, CDR2 YFSETQ. The CDR3 DNA sequence: TGCGCCAGCAGCTGTCAGGGTGCTGGCTACACCTTC. Its protein product is CASSCQGAGYTF.

Many counts were recorded for this clonotype. The chain joins TRBV30 to TRBJ2-1, with D possibly TRBD1 on 6 matching bases. Germline CDR1 GTSNPN, CDR2 SVGIG (reference sequence). Trimming stripped 5 bases from V and 4 bases from J, with 18 bases between. The CDR3 totals 15 residues. The CDR3 region has the DNA TGTGCCTGGGGGATTAGGGGGAACAAATACAATGAGCAGTTCTTC. It translates to CAWGIRGNKYNEQFF. Combining the CDR3 with reference TRBV30 and TRBJ2-1 gives the whole variable domain SQTIHQWPATLVQPVGSPLSLECTVEGTSNPNLYWYRQAAGRGLQLLFYSVGIGQISSEVPQNLSASRPQDRQFILSSKKLLLSDSGFYLCAWGIRGNKYNEQFFGPGTRLTVL.

As concerns this clonotype: This likely reflects a read error, since a far larger clone is one base away. V and J are TRBV10-3 and TRBJ2-2; D remains ambiguous. The CDR3 length is 15 residues. V lost 4 bases and J lost 3, with 12 bases in between. Germline V gene data show CDR1 as ENHRY and CDR2 as SYGVKD. CDR3 in amino acids: CAISGLEGDTGELFF. The CDR3 bases are TGTGCCATCAGTGGCTTGGAAGGCGACACCGGGGAGCTGTTTTTT.

This chain joins TRBV3-1 and TRBJ2-5; TRBD2 aligns across 7 bases. This CDR3 region has 14 residues. Germline CDR1 and CDR2: LGHDT and YNNKEL (reference sequence). Trimming took 6 bases from V and 5 from J; bases not matched to a gene: 9. CDR3 residues: CASSPREGRETQYF. The DNA of the CDR3 is TGTGCCAGCAGTCCCAGGGAGGGCCGGGAGACCCAGTACTTC.

This clonotype showed up many times. V gene TRBV5-4 combines with J gene TRBJ1-1; no definite D call. Germline V gene lookup returns CDR1 SGHNT and CDR2 YYREEE (reference sequence). The V and J ends lost 1 base and 6 bases respectively, with 10 bases between them. This CDR3 has 13 amino acids. The CDR3 loop reads CASSLKFTSEAFF. CDR3 nucleotides: TGTGCCAGCAGCTTGAAATTCACATCTGAAGCTTTCTTT.

Concerning this clonotype: A read error is the likely source, as a far larger clone sits one nucleotide away. The chain employs TRBV6-2 or TRBV6-3 and TRBJ1-5; maybe TRBD1 (6 bases). CDR1 is MNHEY and CDR2 is SVGEGT in the germline V gene. The CDR3 extends over 19 amino acids. The CDR3 coding sequence is TGTGCCAGCAGAACTGGTGGCAGGGGCCCCGAATGGAGCAATCAGCGCCAGCATTTT. It encodes CASRTGGRGPEWSNQRQHF.

Many counts were recorded for this clonotype. The chain joins TRBV11-2 to TRBJ2-1; D remains unclear. This CDR3 is 10 amino acids long. Trimming pared 2 bases from V and 10 bases from J, leaving 3 bases between. Germline CDR1 and CDR2: SGHAT and FQNNGV. The CDR3 sequence: CASSLKEQFF. As DNA, the CDR3 is TGTGCCAGCAGCTTAAAGGAGCAGTTCTTC.